The 13 T cell receptor beta chains in this list originate from one sample, sequenced in a study of graft-versus-host responses after intestinal transplantation. Assay: immunoSEQ multiplex PCR; the TCRdb copy retains only in-frame clones and omits some. The sample holds 77,000 or so clones, approximately 90% seen once. Material: PBMCs, obtained 98 days after intestinal transplantation. Receptors originate from a human patient who received an intestinal transplant, so some T cells may come from the graft donor.

This chain links TRBV19 with TRBJ2-3; weak D call: TRBD1 (6 bases). From germline, CDR1 is LNHDA and CDR2 SQIVND (reference sequence). The V end was cut by 10 bases, the J end by 2 bases, with 13 bases between. The CDR3 is 13 amino acids. The CDR3 sequence: CATTDRYTDTQYF. CDR3 bases: TGTGCCACCACGGACAGATACACAGATACGCAGTATTTT.

This clone was observed a handful of times. The chain employs TRBV6-1 and TRBJ1-5, with a possible D match to TRBD1 (5 bases). Germline V lookup: CDR1 MNHNS, CDR2 SASEGT. The germline V and J ends were trimmed by 2 bases and 2 bases, with 10 bases remaining between them. The CDR3 is 15 amino acids. CDR3 in amino acids: CASSEFVGGNQPQHF. The CDR3 nucleotides are TGTGCCAGCAGTGAATTTGTAGGGGGCAATCAGCCCCAGCATTTT.

This clone was counted once. This rearrangement joins TRBV11-2 to TRBJ2-3; 10 bases are a match to TRBD2. In germline, CDR1 is SGHAT, CDR2 FQNNGV. The J segment lost 2 bases and the V segment lost 0 bases, leaving 8 bases of the junction unmatched. This CDR3 is 18 amino acids long. The CDR3 bases are TGTGCCAGCAGCTTAGACCCTCAGCGGGAGGGCCTCACAGATACGCAGTATTTT. Translating it yields CASSLDPQREGLTDTQYF.

The chain recombines TRBV5-6 with TRBJ2-5, with 7 bases identical to TRBD1. The germline CDR1 and CDR2 sequences are SGHDT and YYEEEE. The V gene end was trimmed by 3 bases and the J gene end by 2 bases; junction bases not matched to a gene: 4. The CDR3 is 14 amino acids. The CDR3 reads CASSYGTVQETQYF. CDR3 nucleotide sequence: TGTGCCAGCAGCTATGGGACAGTTCAAGAGACCCAGTACTTC.

The CDR3 nucleotides read TGCGCCAGCAGCCCACAGGGGGCTGGGGGAAGAGAGACCCAGTACTTC. This codes for CASSPQGAGGRETQYF. The rearrangement uses TRBV5-1 and TRBJ2-5; 9 bases map to TRBD1. The J segment lost 4 bases and the V segment lost 4 bases, leaving 11 bases of the junction unmatched. There are 16 residues in the CDR3. Germline values: CDR1 SGHRS, CDR2 YFSETQ.

This chain joins TRBV4-1 and TRBJ2-5, with D possibly being TRBD1 (5 bases). Trimming removed 1 base from V and 5 bases from J, with 14 bases in between. The CDR3 sequence is 15 residues long. Germline V gene sequence: CDR1 MGHRA, CDR2 YSYEKL. CDR3 protein: CASSQVGQGRETQYF. The CDR3 DNA reads as TGCGCCAGCAGCCAAGTTGGCCAGGGCCGGGAGACCCAGTACTTC.

The V gene is TRBV6-4, the J gene TRBJ2-1; tentatively, D is TRBD2 (6 bases). V was cut by 0 bases and J by 1 base, with 7 bases left in between. CDR1 and CDR2 (germline): MRHNA, SNTAGT. The CDR3 length is 15 residues. This chain's CDR3 is CASSDSGTSYNEQFF. In nucleotides, the CDR3 is TGTGCCAGCAGTGACTCCGGGACTTCCTACAATGAGCAGTTCTTC.

J is TRBJ1-2 and V is TRBV15, with D hard to call. The length of the CDR3 is 16 residues. Trimming shortened V by 2 bases and J by 5 bases, and 18 bases separated the two germline ends. Germline loops: CDR1 LNHNV, CDR2 YYDKDF (reference sequence). CDR3 nucleotides: TGTGCCACCAGCAGAAATGGATGGGGTTTCTGGTATGGCTACACCTTC. It translates to CATSRNGWGFWYGYTF.

The CDR3 region has the DNA TGTGCCAGCAGTACTGGACTAGCGGCGCCGGGGGAGCAGTACTTC. As protein: CASSTGLAAPGEQYF. The chain is built from TRBV27 and TRBJ2-7; 10 bases agree with TRBD2. CDR3 size: 15 residues. Germline-derived CDR1 and CDR2 are MNHEY and SMNVEV (reference sequence). V gave up 5 bases and J gave up 7 bases; unmatched junction bases: 11.

The J gene is TRBJ2-7, the V gene TRBV5-5, with D possibly being TRBD1 (5 bases). CDR1 SGHKS and CDR2 YYEKEE come from the germline V gene (reference sequence). This CDR3 spans 15 amino acids. V lost 1 base and J 2 bases, leaving 13 bases between the germline ends. The CDR3: CASSLFQGSPYEQYF. CDR3 in DNA: TGTGCCAGCAGCTTGTTTCAGGGCTCCCCCTACGAGCAGTACTTC.

This chain uses TRBV6-5 with TRBJ2-7, with 9 bases fitting TRBD2. In germline, CDR1 is MNHEY, CDR2 SVGAGI. With V trimmed by 5 bases and J by 5 bases, 4 bases remained unmatched. The CDR3 sequence is 13 residues long. Here the CDR3 reads CASSSGRRNEQYF. The CDR3 DNA is TGTGCCAGCAGTAGCGGGAGGCGGAACGAGCAGTACTTC.

The chain has TRBV5-1 and TRBJ2-2, with D tentatively TRBD2 (6 bases). V lost 1 base and J 16 bases, leaving 14 bases between the germline ends. Germline V CDR1 and CDR2: SGHRS, YFSETQ. CDR3 length equals 12 residues. The CDR3 nucleotides are TGCGCCAGCAGCTTGCCAACCGGGGGTCGGTTTTTT. Translation: CASSLPTGGRFF.

The chain links TRBV11-2 to TRBJ2-1, with a tentative D call TRBD1 (6 bases). V was cut by 2 bases and J by 1 base, with 12 bases left in between. Germline values: CDR1 SGHAT, CDR2 FQNNGV. The length of the CDR3 is 16 residues. CDR3 in DNA: TGTGCCAGCAGCTTAACAGGGTTTAGGTCCTACAATGAGCAGTTCTTC. Its protein product is CASSLTGFRSYNEQFF. Together with reference TRBV11-2 and TRBJ2-1, the CDR3 gives the full variable domain: EAGVAQSPRYKIIEKRQSVAFWCNPISGHATLYWYQQILGQGPKLLIQFQNNGVVDDSQLPKDRFSAERLKGVDSTLKIQPAKLEDSAVYLCASSLTGFRSYNEQFFGPGTRLTVL.